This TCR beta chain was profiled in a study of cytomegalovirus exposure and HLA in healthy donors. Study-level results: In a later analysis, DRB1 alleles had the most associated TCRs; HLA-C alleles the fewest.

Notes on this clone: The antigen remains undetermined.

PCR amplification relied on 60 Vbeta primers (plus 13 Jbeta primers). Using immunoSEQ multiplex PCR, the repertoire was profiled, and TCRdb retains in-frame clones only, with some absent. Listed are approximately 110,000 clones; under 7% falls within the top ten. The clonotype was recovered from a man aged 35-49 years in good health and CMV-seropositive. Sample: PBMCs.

CDR3 bases: TGCGCCAGCAGCCGGGAGAACCGAAGCTCCTACAATGAGCAGTTCTTC. Encoded protein: CASSRENRSSYNEQFF. This sequence joins TRBV5-1 and TRBJ2-1; maybe TRBD2 (6 bases). The CDR3 length is 16 residues. CDR1 and CDR2 from the germline V gene are SGHRS and YFSETQ. Trimming removed 4 bases at V and 0 bases at J, with 14 bases between.